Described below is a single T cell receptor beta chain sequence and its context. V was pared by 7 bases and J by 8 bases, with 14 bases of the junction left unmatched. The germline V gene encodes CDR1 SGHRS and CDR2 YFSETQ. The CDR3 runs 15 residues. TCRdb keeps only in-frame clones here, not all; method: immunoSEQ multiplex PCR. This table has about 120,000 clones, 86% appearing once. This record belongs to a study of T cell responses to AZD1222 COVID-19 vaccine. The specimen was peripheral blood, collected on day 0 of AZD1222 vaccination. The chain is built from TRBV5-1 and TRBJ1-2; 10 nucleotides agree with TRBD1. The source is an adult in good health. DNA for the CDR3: TGCGCCAGCGAGGAGGACGGGACAGGGGATGGGGGCTACACCTTC. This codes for CASEEDGTGDGGYTF.